This T cell receptor (beta chain) was sequenced for a study of cytomegalovirus exposure and HLA in healthy donors. The PCR used 60 Vbeta and 13 Jbeta primers. Sequencing was performed with immunoSEQ multiplex PCR; in TCRdb, only in-frame clones are kept and a portion is missing. The sample has 200,000 to 250,000 clones; around 80% are singletons. Per germline, CDR1 SGDLS and CDR2 YYNGEE. V shed 0 bases and J 4 bases; nucleotides not matched to a gene: 5. CDR3 size: 16 residues. This clone has a handful of counts. The source material was PBMCs. V usage is TRBV9 and J usage is TRBJ2-3; TRBD2 aligns across 10 bases. This TCR was recovered from a young man in good health and CMV-seronegative. CDR3 protein: CASSVVSGRVSDTQYF. CDR3 nucleotide sequence: TGTGCCAGCAGCGTAGTGAGCGGGAGGGTATCAGATACGCAGTATTTT.